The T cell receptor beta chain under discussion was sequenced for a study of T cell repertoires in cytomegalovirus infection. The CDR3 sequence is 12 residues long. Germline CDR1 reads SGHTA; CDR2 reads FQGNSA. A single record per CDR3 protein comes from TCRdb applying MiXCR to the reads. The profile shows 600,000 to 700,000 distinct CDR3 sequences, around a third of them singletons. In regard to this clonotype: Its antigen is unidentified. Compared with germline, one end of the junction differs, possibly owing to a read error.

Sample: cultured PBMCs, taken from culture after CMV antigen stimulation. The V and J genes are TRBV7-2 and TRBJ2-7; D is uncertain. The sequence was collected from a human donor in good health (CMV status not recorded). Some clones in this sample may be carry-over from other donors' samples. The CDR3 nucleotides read TGTGCCAGCAGCTTATACTCCCACGAGCAGTACTTC. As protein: CASSLYSHEQYF.